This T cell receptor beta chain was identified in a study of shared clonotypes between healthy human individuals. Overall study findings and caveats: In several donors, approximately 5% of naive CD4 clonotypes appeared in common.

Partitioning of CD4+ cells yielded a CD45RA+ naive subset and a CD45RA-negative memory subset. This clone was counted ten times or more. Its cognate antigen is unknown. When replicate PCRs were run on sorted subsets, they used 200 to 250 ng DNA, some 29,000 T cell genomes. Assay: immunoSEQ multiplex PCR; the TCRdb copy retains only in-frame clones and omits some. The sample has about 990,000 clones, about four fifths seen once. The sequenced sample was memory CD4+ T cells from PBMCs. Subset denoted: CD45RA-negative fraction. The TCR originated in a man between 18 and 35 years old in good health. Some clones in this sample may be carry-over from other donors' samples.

The CDR3 sequence is CAWSLAYF. CDR3 DNA sequence: TGTGCCTGGAGTCTCGCCTACTTC. The V and J genes are TRBV30 and TRBJ2-5; D remains unclear. V gave up 2 bases and J gave up 14 bases, with 6 bases separating them. Germline assignment: CDR1 GTSNPN and CDR2 SVGIG (reference sequence). The CDR3 has 8 amino acids.